Sequencing of this T cell receptor beta chain was carried out in a study of blood T cells in healthy people across ages. Study-wide results and limits: Estimated diversity, derived from one million T cells, was regarded as an underestimate. In the absence of known donor CMV status, changes in expanded clonotypes were possibly confounded.

This clonotype was seen a few times. The antigen remains unidentified. A second PCR, run for about 6 to 11 cycles, used a sample-barcoded 5' primer plus a J-beta primer mix. Sequencing recovered at least 2.5 million CDR3-containing paired-end reads from each sample. TCRdb analysed the 5' RACE reads with MiXCR anew, one entry per CDR3 protein. This sample has 1.5 million to 2 million distinct CDR3 sequences, with roughly 27% found just once. Germline V gene sequence: CDR1 DFQATT, CDR2 SNEGSKA (reference sequence). The CDR3 length is 15 residues. The sequenced sample was blood. The rearrangement uses TRBV20-1 and TRBJ2-4; TRBD1 aligns across 10 bases. The J call may be mistaken, given a closer DNA end match to TRBJ2-7. This sequence originates from a woman aged 25-40 years in good health. The CDR3 sequence: CSAREAVTGGFEQYF. In DNA, the CDR3 is TGCAGTGCTAGAGAAGCTGTGACAGGGGGCTTCGAGCAGTACTTC.